Listed below are T cell receptor beta chains from one sample, sequenced in a study of T-cell reconstitution after alpha-beta-depleted transplantation in children. TCRdb itself ran the PCR reads through MiXCR, one entry per CDR3 protein. The repertoire has approximately 420,000 distinct CDR3 sequences, roughly a tenth of them found once; the top ten carry nearly 5.5%. The specimen was PBMCs from the stem cell graft donor, collected from the stem cell graft. The receptors come from a human donor who donated a stem cell graft to a child with acute myeloid leukemia. Each CDR3 is given with its conserved first and last residue. D genes are given only for firm matches. Clone size is stated in some rows and not others, as once, few, many or a class when expanded.

size	D	V	J	DNA	CDR3
many	.	TRBV27	TRBJ2-3	TGTGCCAGCAGTTTATTGGGGGTAGATACGCAGTATTTT	CASSLLGVDTQYF
few	.	TRBV10-3	TRBJ2-7	TGTGCCATAAGGATTGGGCAGGGATCGTACGAGCAGTACTTC	CAIRIGQGSYEQYF
.	.	TRBV28	TRBJ2-7	TGTGCCAGCAGTTTAACGGCCTACGAGCAGTACTTC	CASSLTAYEQYF
.	.	TRBV5-1	TRBJ1-1	TGCGCCAGCAGCTTGGCCGCCGGGGGTGCCGTGAACACTGAAGCTTTCTTT	CASSLAAGGAVNTEAFF
many	.	TRBV20-1	TRBJ2-4	TGCAGTGCTAGAGATCGGCTAGCAGGGACGACCAAAAACATTCAGTACTTC	CSARDRLAGTTKNIQYF
few	.	TRBV20-1	TRBJ2-5	TGCAGTGCTAGGGGAGAGTACCAAGAGACCCAGTACTTC	CSARGEYQETQYF
many	.	TRBV5-1	TRBJ2-1	TGCGCCAGCAGCTTGGCCCAGGGCCACGGGCAGTTCTTC	CASSLAQGHGQFF
few	TRBD1	TRBV28	TRBJ1-1	TGTGCCAGCAGTTTATGGGGGACAGAGGAAGCTTTCTTT	CASSLWGTEEAFF
.	.	TRBV12-3/TRBV12-4	TRBJ2-3	TGTGCCTGCTGTTTAGCGCTCGGTTCTGGCGGGGGCCCAGCAGATACGCAGTATTTT	CACCLALGSGGGPADTQYF
.	TRBD1	TRBV7-2	TRBJ2-2	TGTGCCAGCAGCTCCGGGACAGCCCTTACCGGGGAGCTGTTTTTT	CASSSGTALTGELFF
few	TRBD1	TRBV20-1	TRBJ2-5	TGCAGTGCTAGGGGCCCGGGACAGGGGACTCAAGAGACCCAGTACTTC	CSARGPGQGTQETQYF
.	.	TRBV12-3/TRBV12-4	TRBJ2-2	TGTGCCAGCAGTTTATTAGGTGTGGGACCCAGGGCCGGGGAGCTGTTTTTT	CASSLLGVGPRAGELFF
.	.	TRBV25-1	TRBJ1-1	TGTGCCAGCACATCCTACCGAGGGAACACTGAAGCTTTCTTT	CASTSYRGNTEAFF
few	.	TRBV12-3/TRBV12-4	TRBJ2-5	TGTGCCAGCAGTCCGTTCCTTAGAGAGACCCAGTACTTC	CASSPFLRETQYF
many	.	TRBV7-9	TRBJ1-5	TGTGCCAGCAGCTTGGGACAAATGGGTCAGCCCCAGCATTTT	CASSLGQMGQPQHF
few	.	TRBV11-1	TRBJ2-1	TGTGCCAGCAGCGTCCAGGGGAGCTCCTACAATGAGCAGTTCTTC	CASSVQGSSYNEQFF
.	TRBD2	TRBV20-1	TRBJ2-3	TGCAGTGCTAGGGAGCTGCGGGGGGGCCCAGATACGCAGTATTTT	CSARELRGGPDTQYF
many	TRBD2	TRBV20-1	TRBJ2-3	TGCAGTGCCTGGCTAGCGGGCACAGATACGCAGTATTTT	CSAWLAGTDTQYF
many	.	TRBV20-1	TRBJ2-5	TGCAGTGCTAGAGCGAACGGCCAAGAGACCCAGTACTTC	CSARANGQETQYF
.	.	TRBV6-5	TRBJ2-5	TGTGCCAGCAGTTACAGATCCTCCGGGACCCAGTACTTC	CASSYRSSGTQYF
.	.	TRBV29-1	TRBJ2-3	TGCAGCGTTGAAGGAACAGGGAGCCCAGATACGCAGTATTTT	CSVEGTGSPDTQYF
.	TRBD2	TRBV20-1	TRBJ2-7	TGCAGTGCCCGGGGACTAGCGGGAGGGTTAGACGAGCAGTACTTC	CSARGLAGGLDEQYF
many	TRBD1	TRBV3-1	TRBJ2-3	TGTGCCAGCAGCCAAGATCTATTTGGACAGGACCATACGCAGTATTTT	CASSQDLFGQDHTQYF
.	TRBD2	TRBV20-1	TRBJ2-5	TGCAGTGCTATTGGACTAGCGGGAGGAGAGACCCAGTACTTC	CSAIGLAGGETQYF
few	TRBD2	TRBV4-1	TRBJ2-3	TGCGCCAGCAGCAACTTAGGACTAGCGGACCCAGATACGCAGTATTTT	CASSNLGLADPDTQYF
few	.	TRBV19	TRBJ2-5	TGTGCCAGTAGTAACCAGTACGAGACCCAGTACTTC	CASSNQYETQYF
.	TRBD1	TRBV7-8	TRBJ1-4	TGTGCCAGCAGCCCCCGGGACAGGGTTGAAAAACTGTTTTTT	CASSPRDRVEKLFF
few	.	TRBV12-5	TRBJ1-2	TGTGCTAGTGGCCCTCTCGCGGGAGGGGGAATTGTTGGCTACACCTTC	CASGPLAGGGIVGYTF
.	.	TRBV29-1	TRBJ2-2	TGCAGCGTTGAAGCCGGGGAGCTGTTTTTT	CSVEAGELFF
few	.	TRBV5-1	TRBJ2-5	TGCGCCAGCACGGGCAGACAAGAGACCCAGTACTTC	CASTGRQETQYF
.	.	TRBV12-3/TRBV12-4	TRBJ2-7	TGTGCCAGCAGTTCGAGCGACACCACTTCCTACGAGCAGTACTTC	CASSSSDTTSYEQYF
few	TRBD2	TRBV20-1	TRBJ2-1	TGCAGTGCTAGAGATGCGGGGGGGACCGACAATGAGCAGTTCTTC	CSARDAGGTDNEQFF
many	.	TRBV5-5	TRBJ2-3	TGTGCCAGCAGCTCCGGGACAACTATCACAGATACGCAGTATTTT	CASSSGTTITDTQYF
many	TRBD2	TRBV10-3	TRBJ2-1	TGTGCCATGTCAGCGGGATTGGTGTCCAATGAGCAGTTCTTC	CAMSAGLVSNEQFF
.	TRBD1	TRBV5-1	TRBJ2-6	TGCGCCAGCAGCTTCACCCCCACAGGGGCTGGGGCCAACGTCCTGACTTTC	CASSFTPTGAGANVLTF
many	.	TRBV5-1	TRBJ2-6	TGCGCCAGCAGCTCGTCCTCTGGGGCCAACGTCCTGACTTTC	CASSSSSGANVLTF
.	.	TRBV6-5	TRBJ1-1	TGTGCCAGCAGTTACTCGACATGGCAGGGCAAGGCTGAAGCTTTCTTT	CASSYSTWQGKAEAFF
.	.	TRBV3-1	TRBJ1-1	TGTGCCACCAGCCAAGGTTCTGGGGGCGCCGGGAACACTGAAGCTTTCTTT	CATSQGSGGAGNTEAFF
many	TRBD1	TRBV2	TRBJ1-2	TGTGCCAGCAGAGATAGGACAGGAGCTAACTATGGCTACACCTTC	CASRDRTGANYGYTF
.	.	TRBV12-3/TRBV12-4	TRBJ2-5	TGTGCCAGCAGTTTCCGGGTCTTATCGGAGACCCAGTACTTC	CASSFRVLSETQYF
many	.	TRBV14	TRBJ1-2	TGTGCCAGCACCCCATCCCCAGGTTATGGCTACACCTTC	CASTPSPGYGYTF
.	TRBD1	TRBV5-1	TRBJ2-5	TGCGCCAGCAGCCCGGGGACAGGGGGTTGGGAGACCCAGTACTTC	CASSPGTGGWETQYF
.	.	TRBV30	TRBJ2-2	TGTGCCTGGAGCAGGGAGGTGGGGACCGGGGAGCTGTTTTTT	CAWSREVGTGELFF